The next 32 T cell receptor beta chains were all read from a single sample in a study of blood T cells in healthy people across ages. Combining a sample-barcoded 5' primer with a J-beta primer mix, a second PCR ran for roughly 7 to 12 cycles. TCRdb ran MiXCR on the 5' RACE reads and lists one entry per CDR3 protein. Of about 1.7 million distinct CDR3 sequences in the sample, about 30% were seen once. Source material: blood. The receptor source for this set is a woman aged 30 to 39 in good health.

The chain recombines TRBV7-2 with TRBJ2-3, with a weak D call TRBD1 (7 bases). The germline V gene encodes CDR1 SGHTA and CDR2 FQGNSA. The CDR3 spans 14 residues. The V end was cut by 5 bases, the J end by 5 bases, with 14 bases between. The CDR3 sequence is CASSAGQLRDTQYF. The CDR3 nucleotides read TGTGCCAGCAGCGCGGGACAGCTAAGAGATACGCAGTATTTT.

A few counts support this clonotype. The CDR3 loop reads CASSPRPSGETQYF. In DNA, the CDR3 is TGTGCCAGCAGCCCGCGACCCTCAGGGGAGACCCAGTACTTC. This rearrangement joins TRBV9 to TRBJ2-5, with a weak D call TRBD1 (5 bases). Trimming took off 4 bases at V and 5 bases at J, with 15 bases between the two ends. The CDR3 is 14 residues long. CDR1 is SGDLS and CDR2 is YYNGEE in the germline V gene.

In its sample, this clonotype was seen a few times. The V call is TRBV20-1, the J call TRBJ1-3, with TRBD1 as a possible D gene (6 bases). V was shortened by 6 bases and J by 3 bases, with 18 bases between the two germline ends. The CDR3 sequence is 15 residues long. Germline-derived CDR1 and CDR2 are DFQATT and SNEGSKA (reference sequence). The CDR3 DNA follows: TGCAGTGCCAAAGCTGCGGGGGGCCTTGGAAACACCATATATTTT. Translating gives CSAKAAGGLGNTIYF.

This clonotype was detected only a few times. This rearrangement joins TRBV6-1 to TRBJ1-2, with 7 bases lining up with TRBD1. In germline, CDR1 is MNHNS, CDR2 SASEGT. CDR3 size: 13 residues. V dropped 0 bases and J dropped 8; count of bases not matched to a gene: 3. CDR3 in amino acids: CASSEATGVGYTF. The CDR3 nucleotides read TGTGCCAGCAGTGAAGCTACAGGGGTAGGCTACACCTTC.

In its sample, this clonotype was seen a few times. The chain joins TRBV7-9 to TRBJ1-3, with D uncertain. Germline values: CDR1 SEHNR, CDR2 FQNEAQ (reference sequence). This CDR3 has 16 residues. The germline V and J ends were trimmed by 2 bases and 4 bases, with 15 bases remaining between them. The chain's CDR3 is CASSLKVVGPGNTIYF. CDR3 nucleotide sequence: TGTGCCAGCAGCTTAAAAGTTGTGGGCCCGGGAAACACCATATATTTT.

At least ten counts were recorded for this clonotype. The chain recombines TRBV6-6 with TRBJ2-7; 7 positions match TRBD2. The CDR3 is made up of 15 amino acids. The V and J ends lost 6 bases and 2 bases, in that order; junction bases with no gene match: 10. Germline-derived CDR1 and CDR2 are MNHNY and SVGAGI (reference sequence). CDR3 DNA: TGTGCCAGCAGACCCTTTAGCGGGCGAACCTACGAGCAGTACTTC. Its protein is CASRPFSGRTYEQYF.

This clonotype has a handful of counts. V and J are TRBV20-1 and TRBJ2-7, with 9 bases lining up with TRBD2. The V segment lost 4 bases and the J segment 2 bases; nucleotides outside the gene matches: 3. CDR1 is DFQATT and CDR2 is SNEGSKA in the germline V gene (reference sequence). The CDR3 loop spans 13 amino acids. CDR3 nucleotides: TGCAGTGCTATAGCGGGAGCCCCCTACGAGCAGTACTTC. Amino acid sequence: CSAIAGAPYEQYF.

V is TRBV20-1 and J is TRBJ1-1, with unresolved D. Per the germline V gene, CDR1 is DFQATT and CDR2 is SNEGSKA (reference sequence). The germline V and J ends were trimmed by 5 bases and 10 bases, with 23 bases remaining between them. This CDR3 has 14 residues. CDR3 sequence: CSAVRVRPKVGAFF. CDR3 DNA sequence: TGCAGTGCTGTAAGGGTCCGTCCAAAGGTTGGAGCTTTCTTT.

This clonotype is a singleton in its sample. The V and J genes are TRBV7-9 and TRBJ2-3; TRBD1 matches at 9 bases. There are 15 residues in the CDR3. CDR1 is SEHNR and CDR2 is FQNEAQ in the germline V gene (reference sequence). Trimming took 5 bases from V and 4 from J; bases not matched to a gene: 7. The CDR3 reads CASSHPGQGPDTQYF. CDR3 nucleotides: TGTGCCAGCAGCCACCCGGGACAGGGCCCAGATACGCAGTATTTT.

This clonotype turned up a few times. The chain links TRBV29-1 to TRBJ2-2; TRBD1 might be the D (6 bases). Trimming removed 4 bases from V and 5 bases from J, with 11 bases in between. The CDR3 length is 13 residues. Germline lookup yields CDR1 SQVTM and CDR2 ANQGSEA. CDR3 DNA sequence: TGCAGCGTTGGGGGGCGAGGAACCGGGGAGCTGTTTTTT. Its protein is CSVGGRGTGELFF.

This chain links TRBV5-5 with TRBJ1-2; 7 bases are a match to TRBD1. The CDR3 is 16 amino acids. V lost 4 bases to trimming and J lost 1 base; unmatched junction nucleotides: 10. Germline V lookup: CDR1 SGHKS, CDR2 YYEKEE (reference sequence). CDR3 sequence (DNA): TGTGCCAGCAGCACCAGACAGGGCGCTGTTAACTATGGCTACACCTTC. Translation: CASSTRQGAVNYGYTF. Drawing the rest from reference TRBV5-5 and TRBJ1-2, the complete variable domain is DAGVTQSPTHLIKTRGQQVTLRCSPISGHKSVSWYQQVLGQGPQFIFQYYEKEERGRGNFPDRFSARQFPNYSSELNVNALLLGDSALYLCASSTRQGAVNYGYTFGSGTRLTVV.

This clonotype has just a few counts. The chain joins TRBV20-1 to TRBJ2-3, with TRBD2 as a possible D gene (6 bases). The CDR3 consists of 11 residues. The germline V gene has CDR1 DFQATT and CDR2 SNEGSKA (reference sequence). The CDR3 region has the DNA TGCAAGGCGGGGTGGGCAGATACGCAGTATTTT. Encoded protein: CKAGWADTQYF.

CDR3 DNA sequence: TGTGCCAGCATCTTAAGGGGGGCTTTCTTT. Its translation: CASILRGAFF. V gene TRBV28 combines with J gene TRBJ1-1; a weak D match, TRBD1 (6 bases). V lost 7 bases and J 11 bases, leaving 11 bases between the germline ends. Germline V gene lookup returns CDR1 MDHEN and CDR2 SYDVKM. CDR3 length equals 10 residues.

This clonotype showed up just a few times. The chain couples TRBV19 to TRBJ2-7; 10 nucleotides match TRBD2. Trimming cost V 6 bases and J 2 bases; bases outside gene matches: 7. Germline V gene sequence: CDR1 LNHDA, CDR2 SQIVND (reference sequence). The CDR3 extends over 15 amino acids. The DNA of the CDR3 is TGTGCCAGTAGCAGAGGACTAGCGGACCCCTACGAGCAGTACTTC. Amino acids: CASSRGLADPYEQYF.

Here the CDR3 DNA reads TGTGCCAGCACTTTCAGAGGGCGATACAATGAGCAGTTCTTC. Protein sequence: CASTFRGRYNEQFF. V is TRBV27 and J is TRBJ2-1, with D tentatively TRBD2 (5 bases). V was clipped by 7 bases and J by 4 bases, with 14 bases between them. The CDR3 loop spans 14 amino acids. CDR1 and CDR2 (germline): MNHEY, SMNVEV (reference sequence).

This clonotype was counted many times. This CDR3 is CASSTGGNQPQHF. In DNA, the CDR3 is TGTGCCAGCAGTACAGGGGGCAATCAGCCCCAGCATTTT. The chain links TRBV12-3 or TRBV12-4 to TRBJ1-5; 7 bases are a match to TRBD1. J gave up 2 bases and V 5 bases, and 0 bases lay outside the gene matches. This CDR3 comprises 13 residues.

The V gene is TRBV12-3 or TRBV12-4, the J gene TRBJ2-7; 9 bases are shared with TRBD1. The CDR3 is made up of 16 amino acids. Losses at the gene ends were 7 bases for V and 0 bases for J; bases not matched to a gene: 10. The CDR3 spells CASTLERTGASYEQYF. CDR3 nucleotide sequence: TGTGCCAGCACCCTTGAAAGGACAGGGGCCTCCTACGAGCAGTACTTC.

To note about this clonotype: One end of the junction varies from germline; a read error may be responsible. The chain uses TRBV15 and TRBJ2-3; D is unclear. Germline V gene data show CDR1 as LNHNV and CDR2 as YYDKDF (reference sequence). This CDR3 has 15 amino acids. The CDR3 coding sequence is TGTGCCACCGGCAGAACTTCGACCCTGCAGAAGGCGCAGTATTTT. This encodes CATGRTSTLQKAQYF.

This clonotype occurred a few times. The chain is built from TRBV5-1 and TRBJ2-5, with 13 bases aligning to TRBD2. This CDR3 is 16 amino acids long. The germline CDR1 and CDR2 sequences are SGHRS and YFSETQ. The ends lost 7 bases at V and 2 bases at J; junction bases unmatched: 8. As DNA, the CDR3 is TGCGCCAGCCAAGCCGGGACTAGCGGGATTCAAGAGACCCAGTACTTC. This codes for CASQAGTSGIQETQYF.

This clonotype was seen a few times. V is TRBV12-3 or TRBV12-4 and J is TRBJ1-2; 7 positions agree with TRBD1. The V gene end was trimmed by 1 base and the J gene end by 3 bases; junction bases not matched to a gene: 5. The CDR3 runs to 15 residues. The chain's CDR3 is CASSLGDSRYYGYTF. CDR3 sequence (DNA): TGTGCCAGCAGTTTAGGGGACAGTAGGTACTATGGCTACACCTTC.

This clonotype appeared many times. The chain joins TRBV20-1 to TRBJ2-5, with a possible D match to TRBD2 (6 bases). The length of the CDR3 is 13 residues. CDR1 is DFQATT, CDR2 SNEGSKA, per germline (reference sequence). V lost 7 bases, J lost 5 bases, and 17 bases lay in between. CDR3 bases: TGCAGTGAGAAAATACGGGGGAAGGAGACCCAGTACTTC. Protein sequence: CSEKIRGKETQYF.

This clonotype was counted a single time. CDR3 coding DNA: TGCAGTGCTCGGAAGGGGGGGTTAACTGAAGCTTTCTTT. Translating gives CSARKGGLTEAFF. V and J are TRBV20-1 and TRBJ1-1; TRBD1 might be the D (6 bases). The CDR3 consists of 13 residues. Germline CDR1 is DFQATT and CDR2 is SNEGSKA (reference sequence). The V and J ends lost 5 bases and 5 bases respectively, with 15 bases between them.

This clonotype has only a few counts. This rearrangement joins TRBV3-1 to TRBJ2-5; 10 bases are shared with TRBD2. The J call is doubtful: the DNA matches TRBJ2-7 better. Germline V gene sequence: CDR1 LGHDT, CDR2 YNNKEL (reference sequence). The CDR3 has 15 amino acids. CDR3 coding DNA: TGTGCCAGCAGCCGAAAAGCGGGAGGGTCCTACGAGCAGTACTTC. Its protein product is CASSRKAGGSYEQYF.

The rearrangement joins TRBV5-1 to TRBJ2-1; no clear D. The CDR3 is 14 amino acids. The V gene's germline CDR1 is SGHRS and CDR2 YFSETQ. The V end was cut by 3 bases, the J end by 3 bases, with 10 bases between. The CDR3 nucleotides read TGCGCCAGCAGCTCGTCAGACCGCTACAATGAGCAGTTCTTC. It encodes CASSSSDRYNEQFF.

The genes are TRBV12-3 or TRBV12-4 and TRBJ2-7; D remains unclear. CDR3 length equals 16 residues. Trimming stripped 4 bases from V and 9 bases from J, with 25 bases between. The CDR3 loop is CASSCSPLGPLPVQYF. In nucleotides, the CDR3 is TGTGCCAGCAGTTGTAGTCCGCTTGGGCCCCTACCCGTGCAGTACTTC.

V gene TRBV7-3 combines with J gene TRBJ1-5; possibly TRBD1 for D (5 bases). V was pared by 0 bases and J by 5 bases, with 8 bases between. The germline gives CDR1 SGHTA, CDR2 FQGTGA. The CDR3 spans 14 residues. DNA of the CDR3: TGTGCCAGCAGCTTAACGAAAGGGGATCAGCCCCAGCATTTT. Protein: CASSLTKGDQPQHF.

This clonotype occurred a few times. This chain joins TRBV20-1 and TRBJ2-3; 10 bases align to TRBD2. V dropped 6 bases and J dropped 4; count of bases not matched to a gene: 7. Germline assignment: CDR1 DFQATT and CDR2 SNEGSKA (reference sequence). The CDR3 totals 14 residues. CDR3 nucleotides: TGCAGTGCCTCTAGCGGGAGCGGAGCAGATACGCAGTATTTT. This encodes CSASSGSGADTQYF.

The chain recombines TRBV12-5 with TRBJ1-2; 8 bases fit TRBD1. Germline V gene sequence: CDR1 LGHNT, CDR2 FRNRAP. J was trimmed by 6 bases and V by 1 base; bases with no gene match: 10. This CDR3 region has 16 residues. This CDR3 reads CASGLDIDRGRHGYTF. In DNA form, the CDR3 reads TGTGCTAGTGGTTTGGACATAGACAGGGGACGACATGGCTACACCTTC.

Only a few counts were recorded for this clonotype. The chain employs TRBV13 and TRBJ2-3; D might be TRBD2 (5 bases). The length of the CDR3 is 14 residues. Germline lookup yields CDR1 PRHDT and CDR2 FYEKMQ (reference sequence). The V gene lost 3 bases and the J gene lost 4 bases, with 11 bases spanning the gap. This CDR3 reads CASSLRVASDTQYF. In DNA form, the CDR3 reads TGTGCCAGCAGCTTGAGGGTAGCATCAGATACGCAGTATTTT.

This clonotype has more than one count but fewer than ten. This sequence joins TRBV12-3 or TRBV12-4 and TRBJ2-1; 7 bases are shared with TRBD2. CDR3 size: 15 residues. V was pared by 7 bases and J by 2 bases, with 8 bases of the junction left unmatched. The CDR3 loop is CASISGPGTYNEQFF. CDR3 coding DNA: TGTGCCAGCATTAGCGGGCCCGGGACCTACAATGAGCAGTTCTTC.

V and J are TRBV9 and TRBJ2-7, with TRBD1 matching over 8 bases. Germline-derived CDR1 and CDR2 are SGDLS and YYNGEE. The CDR3 runs to 15 residues. The V gene end was trimmed by 5 bases and the J gene end by 7 bases; junction bases not matched to a gene: 14. The DNA of the CDR3 is TGTGCCAGCAGTGAATCAGGGGGCGCTTACAATGAGCAGTACTTC. Translation gives CASSESGGAYNEQYF.

The V call is TRBV6-2 or TRBV6-3, the J call TRBJ2-5, with 10 bases aligning to TRBD2. The J call is in doubt because the DNA end fits TRBJ2-7 better. CDR3 length: 14 residues. Germline assignment: CDR1 MNHEY and CDR2 SVGEGT. This chain's CDR3 is CASSSGGVIHEQYF. The CDR3 coding sequence is TGTGCCAGCAGCAGCGGGGGGGTAATCCACGAGCAGTACTTC.